This TCR beta chain stems from a study of blood T cell repertoires in COVID-19. V was pared by 3 bases and J by 3 bases, with 23 bases between. CDR1 is MGHRA, CDR2 YSYEKL, per germline. The CDR3 runs 18 residues. Sequencing used immunoSEQ multiplex PCR; TCRdb keeps in-frame clones, though not all of them. The profile shows 300,000 to 400,000 clones, 85% to 90% of them singletons. This clone came up a few times. The receptor was derived from a woman under 30 who had recovered from COVID-19. Sequencing input: PBMCs or T cells enriched from blood (not recorded which). V and J are TRBV4-1 and TRBJ1-2; D not certain. The CDR3 coding sequence is TGCGCCAGCAGCCACCTTGACACGACGAGGGTTCATTACTATGGCTACACCTTC. Residues: CASSHLDTTRVHYYGYTF.